This T cell receptor (beta chain) stems from a study of cytomegalovirus exposure and HLA in healthy donors. Study outcomes and limitations: Later analysis found that TCR beta chains associated with HLA were more clonally expanded than other, equally common chains. Being productive about 90% or about 30% of the time was typical of most TCR beta V segments in an earlier analysis. Association of a missense DCLRE1C variant with TCR beta V- and J-gene trimming was reported in a later analysis.

The PCR had 60 Vbeta and 13 Jbeta primers. Sequencing used immunoSEQ multiplex PCR; TCRdb keeps in-frame clones, though not all of them. The repertoire holds some 190,000 clones, with 60% to 85% as singletons. About this clone: As yet, its antigen is unknown.

This CDR3 has 16 residues. Trimming cost V 4 bases and J 6 bases; bases outside gene matches: 10. The germline gives CDR1 SGHRS, CDR2 YFSETQ. This sequence joins TRBV5-1 and TRBJ2-3; TRBD2 aligns across 11 bases. Input material: PBMCs. This clonotype originated in a woman aged 18-30 years in good health and CMV-seronegative. DNA of the CDR3: TGCGCCAGCAGCATCAGACTAGCGGGATTGAGGGATACGCAGTATTTT. It translates to CASSIRLAGLRDTQYF.